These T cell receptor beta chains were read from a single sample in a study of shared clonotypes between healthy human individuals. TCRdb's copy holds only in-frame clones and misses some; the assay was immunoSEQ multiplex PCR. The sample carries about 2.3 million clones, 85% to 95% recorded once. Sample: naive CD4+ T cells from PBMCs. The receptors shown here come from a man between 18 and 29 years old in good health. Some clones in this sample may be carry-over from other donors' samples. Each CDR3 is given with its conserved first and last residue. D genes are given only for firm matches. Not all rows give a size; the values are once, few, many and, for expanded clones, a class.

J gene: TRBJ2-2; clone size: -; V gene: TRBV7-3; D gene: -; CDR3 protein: CASSPRLPNTGELFF; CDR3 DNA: TGTGCCAGCAGCCCAAGACTGCCGAACACCGGGGAGCTGTTTTTT
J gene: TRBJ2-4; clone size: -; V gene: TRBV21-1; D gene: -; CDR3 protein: CASPNRAQNIQYF; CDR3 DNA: TGTGCCAGCCCCAACCGGGCTCAAAACATTCAGTACTTC
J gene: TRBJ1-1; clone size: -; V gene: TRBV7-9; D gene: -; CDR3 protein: CASSLISVDTEAFF; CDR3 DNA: TGTGCCAGCAGCTTAATCTCGGTGGACACTGAAGCTTTCTTT
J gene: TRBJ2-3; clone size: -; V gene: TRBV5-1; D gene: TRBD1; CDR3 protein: CASSPGTVISDTQYF; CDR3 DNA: TGCGCCAGCAGCCCGGGGACAGTGATTTCAGATACGCAGTATTTT
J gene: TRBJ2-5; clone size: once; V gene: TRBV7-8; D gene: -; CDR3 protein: CASSYGRVQETQYF; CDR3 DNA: TGTGCCAGCAGCTATGGAAGGGTCCAAGAGACCCAGTACTTC
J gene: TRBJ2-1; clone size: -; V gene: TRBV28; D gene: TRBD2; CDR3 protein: CASSSIAGGRNEQFF; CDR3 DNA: TGTGCCAGCAGTTCGATAGCGGGAGGTAGGAATGAGCAGTTCTTC
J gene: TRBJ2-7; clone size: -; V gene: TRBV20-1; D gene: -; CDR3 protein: CSASQTHEQYF; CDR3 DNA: TGCAGTGCTAGTCAGACACACGAGCAGTACTTC
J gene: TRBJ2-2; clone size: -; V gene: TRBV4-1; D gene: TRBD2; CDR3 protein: CASSDSGRLNTGELFF; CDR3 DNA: TGCGCCAGCAGCGATAGCGGGAGGCTGAACACCGGGGAGCTGTTTTTT
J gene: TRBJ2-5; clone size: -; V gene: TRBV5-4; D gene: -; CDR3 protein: CASSLALETQYF; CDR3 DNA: TGTGCCAGCAGCCTTGCTTTGGAGACCCAGTACTTC
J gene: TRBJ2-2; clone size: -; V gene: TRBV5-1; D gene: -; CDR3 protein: CASSRVDTGELFF; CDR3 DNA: TGCGCCAGCAGCAGGGTCGACACCGGGGAGCTGTTTTTT
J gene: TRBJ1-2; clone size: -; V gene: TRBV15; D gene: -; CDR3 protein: CATSRNLDTNYGYTF; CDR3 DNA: TGTGCCACCAGCAGGAATTTGGACACCAACTATGGCTACACCTTC
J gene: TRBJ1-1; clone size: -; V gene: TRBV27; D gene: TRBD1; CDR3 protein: CASSLSEGQGVPEAFF; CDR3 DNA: TGTGCCAGCAGTTTATCTGAGGGACAGGGGGTCCCTGAAGCTTTCTTT
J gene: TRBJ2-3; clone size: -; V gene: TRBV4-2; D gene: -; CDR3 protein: CASSPGMPSTDTQYF; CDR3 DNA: TGTGCCAGCAGCCCGGGCATGCCTAGCACAGATACGCAGTATTTT
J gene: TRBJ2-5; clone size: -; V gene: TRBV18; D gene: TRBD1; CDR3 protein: CASSPRQGSQETQYF; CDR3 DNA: TGTGCCAGCTCCCCCCGACAGGGCAGTCAAGAGACCCAGTACTTC
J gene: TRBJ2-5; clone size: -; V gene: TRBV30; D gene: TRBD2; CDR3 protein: CAWSGGRETQYF; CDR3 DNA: TGTGCCTGGAGTGGCGGGAGGGAGACCCAGTACTTC
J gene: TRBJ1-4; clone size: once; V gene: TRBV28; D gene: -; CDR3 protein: CASRVEGGPYNEKLFF; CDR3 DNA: TGTGCCAGCAGAGTAGAAGGGGGACCCTATAATGAAAAACTGTTTTTT
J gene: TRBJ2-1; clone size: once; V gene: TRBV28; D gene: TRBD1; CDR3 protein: CASSFRDRGALNEQFF; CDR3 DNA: TGTGCCAGCAGTTTCCGGGACAGGGGTGCTCTCAATGAGCAGTTCTTC
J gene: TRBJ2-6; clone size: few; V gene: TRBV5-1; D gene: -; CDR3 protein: CASSFASGDSGANVLTF; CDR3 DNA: TGCGCCAGCAGCTTTGCGAGTGGAGATTCTGGGGCCAACGTCCTGACTTTC
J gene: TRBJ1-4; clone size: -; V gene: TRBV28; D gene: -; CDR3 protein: CASSLASRDNEKLFF; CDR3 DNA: TGTGCCAGCAGTTTAGCTAGCAGGGACAATGAAAAACTGTTTTTT
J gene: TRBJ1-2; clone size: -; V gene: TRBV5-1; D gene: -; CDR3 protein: CASSASTATNYGYTF; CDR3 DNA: TGCGCCAGCAGCGCTTCTACAGCCACTAACTATGGCTACACCTTC
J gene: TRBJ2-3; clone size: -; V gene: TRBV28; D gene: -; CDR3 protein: CAISPGAADTQYF; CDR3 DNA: TGTGCCATTTCACCTGGGGCGGCCGATACGCAGTATTTT
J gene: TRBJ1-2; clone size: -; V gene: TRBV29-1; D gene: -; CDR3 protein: CSVSQVVADNYGYTF; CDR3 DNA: TGCAGCGTTTCGCAAGTCGTGGCGGATAACTATGGCTACACCTTC
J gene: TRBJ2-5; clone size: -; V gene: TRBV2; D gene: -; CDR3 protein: CASRPGQGVETQYF; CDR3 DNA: TGTGCCAGCAGACCGGGACAAGGTGTGGAGACCCAGTACTTC
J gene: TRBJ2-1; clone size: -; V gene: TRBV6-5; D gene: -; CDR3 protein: CASSYSYRDNEQFF; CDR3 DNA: TGTGCCAGCAGTTACTCGTACAGGGACAATGAGCAGTTCTTC
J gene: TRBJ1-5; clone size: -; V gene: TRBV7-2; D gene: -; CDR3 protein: CASSLVPVDQPQHF; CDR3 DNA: TGTGCCAGCAGCTTAGTTCCAGTTGATCAGCCCCAGCATTTT
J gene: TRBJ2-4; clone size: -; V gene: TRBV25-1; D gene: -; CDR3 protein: CASSETGGKNIQYF; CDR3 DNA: TGTGCCAGCAGTGAAACCGGAGGCAAAAACATTCAGTACTTC